A selection of T cell receptor beta chains follows, all from one sample in a study of T cells after yellow fever vaccination. One entry per CDR3 protein results from TCRdb running MiXCR on the 5' RACE reads. Found here are 350,000 to 450,000 distinct CDR3 sequences, roughly a sixth of them singletons; the top ten hold over 15%. Sequencing used PBMCs, obtained before the yellow fever booster vaccination. Receptor source: a man younger than 35 who received the YFV17D yellow fever vaccine. Each CDR3 is given with its conserved first and last residue. Each record gives: V gene, J gene, clone size, D gene, CDR3 DNA, CDR3 protein. D genes are given only for firm matches. Expanded clones are given a class, and other clones once, few, many or no size at all.

TRBV14	TRBJ2-1	few	.	TGTGCCAGCAGCCTAACAGGCGCAGGAGGTGAGCAGTTCTTC	CASSLTGAGGEQFF
TRBV7-2	TRBJ1-4	few	.	TGTGCCAGCAGCCAGCCCCCACAGACAGTGACTAATGAAAAACTGTTTTTT	CASSQPPQTVTNEKLFF
TRBV5-1	TRBJ1-1	.	TRBD1	TGCGCCAGCAGCTTGCAGGGGGGCGCTGAAGCTTTCTTT	CASSLQGGAEAFF
TRBV10-2	TRBJ1-4	few	.	TGCGCCAGCAGTGAGGTTTTCGCAACTAATGAAAAACTGTTTTTT	CASSEVFATNEKLFF
TRBV5-1	TRBJ1-2	.	TRBD1	TGCGCCAGCAGCATTGACAGGGAGGCCTATGGCTACACCTTC	CASSIDREAYGYTF
TRBV19	TRBJ2-2	few	TRBD1	TGTGCCAGTAGTAGCGTCGGACAGGGGCAGAAGGAGCTGTTTTTT	CASSSVGQGQKELFF
TRBV20-1	TRBJ2-7	few	.	TGCAGTGCTGTCCCGGGGGCAGGGTACGAGCAGTACTTC	CSAVPGAGYEQYF
TRBV5-1	TRBJ2-7	.	.	TGCGCCAGCAGCTCAAACCCGGGACACAACTACGAGCAGTACTTC	CASSSNPGHNYEQYF
TRBV4-3	TRBJ2-6	few	TRBD1	TGCGCCAGCAGCCAAGATAAAACCCGAACAGGGGATGCCTCTGGGGCCAACGTCCTGACTTTC	CASSQDKTRTGDASGANVLTF
TRBV5-1	TRBJ2-7	.	.	TGCGCCAGCAGCTTGGGCCTCGGCAGGGAGCAGTACTTC	CASSLGLGREQYF
TRBV4-3	TRBJ2-2	few	TRBD1	TGCGCCAGCAGCCAAGATGGGGCAGGGGGCTTAGCCGGGGAGCTGTTTTTT	CASSQDGAGGLAGELFF
TRBV20-1	TRBJ2-3	.	.	TGCAGTGCTCCTTGGACAGACACAGATACGCAGTATTTT	CSAPWTDTDTQYF
TRBV11-2	TRBJ2-3	few	TRBD2	TGTGCCAGCAGCTCGTGGGGGGGGACGAACACAGATACGCAGTATTTT	CASSSWGGTNTDTQYF
TRBV6-5	TRBJ2-1	many	.	TGTGCCAGCAGTTACCAGGGATACAATGAGCAGTTCTTC	CASSYQGYNEQFF
TRBV25-1	TRBJ1-5	many	TRBD1	TGTGCCAGCAGCGCAGGGGGAAGCAATCAGCCCCAGCATTTT	CASSAGGSNQPQHF
TRBV7-2	TRBJ1-6	.	.	TGTGCCAGCAGCCCTCAGAATTCACCCCTCCACTTT	CASSPQNSPLHF
TRBV29-1	TRBJ2-6	.	.	TGCAGCGTTGAAGGACCAGGGACTGGGGCCAACGTCCTGACTTTC	CSVEGPGTGANVLTF
TRBV7-6	TRBJ1-1	few	.	TGTGCCAGCAGCCCATATAACTTCGGGAACACTGAAGCTTTCTTT	CASSPYNFGNTEAFF